The T cell receptor (beta chain) under discussion was sequenced for a study of T cells in Graves' hyperthyroidism and ophthalmopathy. Using RNA transcripts as the source, TCR beta CDR3 regions were amplified. When the TCR CDR3 underwent first-round RT-PCR, the HTBI primer set was used. TCRdb processed the multiplex PCR reads anew with MiXCR; each CDR3 protein has one entry. The sample contains 340,000 or so distinct CDR3 sequences, 18% of which appear only once. In this sample, this clonotype turned up many times. As yet, its antigen is unknown. Hyperthyroidism, newly diagnosed and lasting under 2 months, affected patients aged 18 to 65. The PBMCs were sourced from fresh peripheral blood (approximately 9.6 ml). In germline, CDR1 is DFQATT, CDR2 SNEGSKA (reference sequence). Trimming left V 3 bases short and J 4 bases short, with 15 bases between. This CDR3 has 14 residues. Study findings and constraints: Most expanded thyroid clonotypes above 0.001 also appeared in blood.

The source of this sequence is a woman aged 45 to 65 with Graves' hyperthyroidism. The chain employs TRBV20-1 and TRBJ1-2; tentatively, D is TRBD1 (5 bases). Sequenced: blood. The CDR3 nucleotides read TGCAGTGCTAGCCAGGAGGGACTTGGCTATGGCTACACCTTC. As protein: CSASQEGLGYGYTF.